This T cell receptor beta chain was profiled in a study of blood T cells in healthy people across ages. Findings of the study overall: More naive CD4+ cells and higher diversity were found in long-lived than in aged donors. Naive T cell percentage strongly correlated with TCR beta diversity.

This CDR3 is 13 amino acids long. Trimming left V 10 bases short and J 4 bases short, with 15 bases between. Germline V gene sequence: CDR1 MDHEN, CDR2 SYDVKM. Next came a second PCR, run for roughly 6 to 11 cycles, which used a sample-barcoded 5' primer along with a J-beta primer mix. TCRdb re-called the 5' RACE reads with MiXCR, one entry per CDR3 protein. The sample shows some 1.5 million distinct CDR3 sequences, roughly 28% of them seen only once. Isolating PBMCs gave at least 6.5 million of these cells per sample. This clonotype was observed a few times. Antigen specificity is unknown. This clonotype was sampled from a woman aged 25 to 39 in good health. This chain connects TRBV28 to TRBJ2-3; weak D call: TRBD2 (6 bases). Sequencing input: blood. CDR3: CAIGRGPSDTQYF. CDR3 DNA sequence: TGTGCCATCGGGAGAGGGCCCTCAGATACGCAGTATTTT.